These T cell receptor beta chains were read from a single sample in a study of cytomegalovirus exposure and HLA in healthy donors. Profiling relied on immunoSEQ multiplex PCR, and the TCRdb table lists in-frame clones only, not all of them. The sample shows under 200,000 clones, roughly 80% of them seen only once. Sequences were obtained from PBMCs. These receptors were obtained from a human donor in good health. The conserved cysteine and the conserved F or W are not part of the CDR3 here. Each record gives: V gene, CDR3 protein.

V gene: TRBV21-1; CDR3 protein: ARETGQGYEQY
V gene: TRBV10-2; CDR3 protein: ASSGTGGVQPQH
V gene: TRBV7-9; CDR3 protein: ASSRRQGNEKLF
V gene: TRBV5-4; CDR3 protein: ASSSRGGADTQY
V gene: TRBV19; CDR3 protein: ASSTDRGETQY
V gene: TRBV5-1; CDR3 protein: ASSFVAGGDQETQY
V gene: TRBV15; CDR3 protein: ATSRAGQTNEQF
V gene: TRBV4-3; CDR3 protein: ASSGGGATIEQF
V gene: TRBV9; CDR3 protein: ASSASGTAYEQY
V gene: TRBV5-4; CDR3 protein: ASSLGRGNTEAF
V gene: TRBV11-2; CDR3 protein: ASRGAGTEAF
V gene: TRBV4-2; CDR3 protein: ASSQDGGFGAF
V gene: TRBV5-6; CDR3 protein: ASSLVSYDSYNEQF
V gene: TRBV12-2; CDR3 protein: ASRLASSGPIINTGELF
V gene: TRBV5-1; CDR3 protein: ASTLQETQY
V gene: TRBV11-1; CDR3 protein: ASSPSGYEQY
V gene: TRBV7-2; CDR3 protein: ASSLRGGNTGELF
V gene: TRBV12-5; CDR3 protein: ASGLATGAAEQY
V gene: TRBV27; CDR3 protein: ASSFQLRNSYNSPLH
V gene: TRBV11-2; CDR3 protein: ASSLRGGDSYNEQF
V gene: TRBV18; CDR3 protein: ASSPDSTNYGYT
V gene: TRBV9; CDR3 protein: ASSSGLGTDTQY
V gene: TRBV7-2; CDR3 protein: ASSKLAGGYNEQF
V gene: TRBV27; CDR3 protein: ASSLTGNQPQH
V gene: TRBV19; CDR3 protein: ASSIGGNQPQH
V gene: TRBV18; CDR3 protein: ASSWTENQPQH
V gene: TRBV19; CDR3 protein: ASGRGNDVSYT
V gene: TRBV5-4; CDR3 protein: ASSLGASGGASTDTQY
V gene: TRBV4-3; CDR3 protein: ASSQLTTASNTEAF
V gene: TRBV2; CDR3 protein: ASSEAGLAGYNEQF
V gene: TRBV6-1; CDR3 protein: ASSFRDRATEAF
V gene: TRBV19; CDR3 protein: ASSTEIGKTQY
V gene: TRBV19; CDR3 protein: ASSIEFRGEQY
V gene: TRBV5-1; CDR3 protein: ASSTDGVGEAF
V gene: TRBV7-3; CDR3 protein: ASSLQASGYNEQF
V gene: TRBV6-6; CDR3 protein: ASSYHLGAAF
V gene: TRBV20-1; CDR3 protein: SAARGPEAF
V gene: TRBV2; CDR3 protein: ASGVQGNEQF
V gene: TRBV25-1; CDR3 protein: ASSDKGGQGYEQY
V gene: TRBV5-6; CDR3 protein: ARSSQNSETQY
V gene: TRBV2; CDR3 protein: ASIGRGNTGELF
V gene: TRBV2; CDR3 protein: ASRVGQSSGNTIY
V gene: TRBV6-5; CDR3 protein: ASSGNQGVNTEAF
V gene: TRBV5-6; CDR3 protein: ASSPTSGGLGTDTQY
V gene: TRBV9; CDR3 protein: ASSVGGGVSTDTQY
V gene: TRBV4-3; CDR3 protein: ASSIAGGNNEQF
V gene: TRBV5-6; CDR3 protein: ASSSGTGRGTEAF
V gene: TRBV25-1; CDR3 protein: ASREGNGMTTNEKLF
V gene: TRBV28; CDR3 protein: ASSSPGGVNSPLH
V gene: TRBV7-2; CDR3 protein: ASSFRGYDGYT
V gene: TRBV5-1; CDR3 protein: ASSSDRVGYT